A selection of T cell receptor beta chains follows, all from one sample in a study of T cells after yellow fever vaccination. TCRdb fed the 5' RACE reads into MiXCR, producing one record per CDR3 protein. The sample yields 500,000 to 650,000 distinct CDR3 sequences, 9% to 15% seen once. This material consisted of PBMCs, taken on the day of the yellow fever booster vaccination. The receptors were sampled from a man younger than 45 who received the YFV17D yellow fever vaccine. The CDR3 runs from the conserved cysteine through the conserved F or W. The order of the fields is D gene, J gene, clone size, V gene, CDR3 length, CDR3 DNA, CDR3 protein. A D gene is named only where the DNA matches it firmly. Clone sizes are given selectively: once, few, many, or a class where the clone is expanded.

NA TRBJ2-7 few TRBV12-3/TRBV12-4 13 TGTGCCAGCAGTCCCGGGACGGCCTCCAAGCAGTACTTC CASSPGTASKQYF
NA TRBJ2-7 NA TRBV7-9 15 TGTGCCAGCAGCAAGACTGGCCCCCTTTCCTACGAGCAGTACTTC CASSKTGPLSYEQYF
NA TRBJ2-7 NA TRBV7-2 12 TGTGCCAGCAGCTTTCTACAGTACGAGCAGTACTTC CASSFLQYEQYF
NA TRBJ2-2 NA TRBV5-1 16 TGCGCCAGCAGTTTTTCCCGGGGCCTCGGCTCCGGGGAGCTGTTTTTT CASSFSRGLGSGELFF
NA TRBJ1-1 few TRBV25-1 14 TGTGCCAGCAGTGAATCTATGGGTTACACTGAAGCTTTCTTT CASSESMGYTEAFF
NA TRBJ1-1 NA TRBV30 12 TGTGCCTGGAGACCAGGGGCAACTGAAGCTTTCTTT CAWRPGATEAFF
NA TRBJ1-2 few TRBV15 13 TGTGCCACCAGCTGGGTCCTCTTAAGGGGCTACACCTTC CATSWVLLRGYTF
TRBD2 TRBJ2-7 few TRBV6-2/TRBV6-3 16 TGTGCCAGCAGTTACCTCCGGACTAGCCCCACCTACGAGCAGTACTTC CASSYLRTSPTYEQYF
NA TRBJ2-3 few TRBV4-3 16 TGCGCCAGCAGCCAAGTCCTGTTTTCATTATCGGATACGCAGTATTTT CASSQVLFSLSDTQYF
NA TRBJ2-1 few TRBV12-3/TRBV12-4 12 TGTGCCAGCAGTTTAGCGTGGGCTCCCCAGTTCTTC CASSLAWAPQFF
NA TRBJ2-1 few TRBV7-2 22 TGTGCCAGCAGCTTATCCTATGCGGGGGCTAGCGGACGGGCTAGCTCCTACAATGAGCAGTTCTTC CASSLSYAGASGRASSYNEQFF
NA TRBJ1-2 NA TRBV6-5 14 TGTGCCAGCAGTAATCGACAGGCCTACTATGGCTACACCTTC CASSNRQAYYGYTF
NA TRBJ2-5 NA TRBV18 12 TGTGCCAGCTCACCACCAGGCCAGACCCAGTACTTC CASSPPGQTQYF
TRBD2 TRBJ2-7 NA TRBV9 16 TGTGCCAGCAGCCCCAGGACTAGCGGAGACTCCTACGAGCAGTACTTC CASSPRTSGDSYEQYF
NA TRBJ2-3 few TRBV7-2 15 TGTGCCAGCAGCTTAGCGGGAGCGTTAGCAGATACGCAGTATTTT CASSLAGALADTQYF
NA TRBJ2-4 NA TRBV3-1 14 TGTGCCAGCAGCCAAGAGGTCTTCAAAAACATTCAGTACTTC CASSQEVFKNIQYF
NA TRBJ2-1 few TRBV28 16 TGTGCCAGCAGTTTTCTTGACGGGACTTCTTACAATGAGCAGTTCTTC CASSFLDGTSYNEQFF
TRBD2 TRBJ2-5 NA TRBV9 16 TGTGCCAGCAGCGTAGCATCAGGACTAGGGCAAGAGACCCAGTACTTC CASSVASGLGQETQYF
NA TRBJ2-3 few TRBV7-9 16 TGTGCCAGCAGCCTCGTCGGCGGGAAGAGCACAGATACGCAGTATTTT CASSLVGGKSTDTQYF
NA TRBJ2-3 NA TRBV29-1 14 TGCAGCGTTGACTGGCGGGATGGCGCAGATACGCAGTATTTT CSVDWRDGADTQYF
NA TRBJ2-7 many TRBV6-1 13 TGTGCCAGCAGGAGAGGGGACAACTACGAGCAGTACTTC CASRRGDNYEQYF
TRBD2 TRBJ2-5 NA TRBV10-3 15 TGTGCCATCAGTGAGACTAGCGGAATCCAAGAGACCCAGTACTTC CAISETSGIQETQYF
NA TRBJ1-4 NA TRBV4-2 14 TGTGCCAGCAGCCAAGGACAGATGTTTGAAAAACTGTTTTTT CASSQGQMFEKLFF
NA TRBJ2-2 NA TRBV7-6 15 TGTGCCAGCAGAACTGGAGGGCCGGGCACCGGGGAGCTGTTTTTT CASRTGGPGTGELFF
NA TRBJ2-5 few TRBV18 20 TGTGCCAGCTCACGCGCCTTCGGGACAAACTACCCTTCAAGTCAAGAGACCCAGTACTTC CASSRAFGTNYPSSQETQYF
NA TRBJ2-3 few TRBV20-1 10 TGCAGTGCTAGAGCCGAGGCGCAGTATTTT CSARAEAQYF
NA TRBJ2-1 few TRBV27 13 TGTGCCAGCAGTCGTCTAACCTACAATGAGCAGTTCTTC CASSRLTYNEQFF
NA TRBJ1-1 few TRBV5-4 15 TGTGCCAGCAGCTTGGAATTGTCGGGCAGCGCTGAAGCTTTCTTT CASSLELSGSAEAFF
NA TRBJ2-1 NA TRBV29-1 14 TGCAGCGTCCTGCGGGACTCCTCCTACAATGAGCAGTTCTTC CSVLRDSSYNEQFF
TRBD1 TRBJ1-1 few TRBV4-3 14 TGCGCCAGCAGCCACGGTCGTACCGACAGGGGATCTTTCTTT CASSHGRTDRGSFF
TRBD2 TRBJ2-1 NA TRBV7-2 14 TGTGCCAGCAGCTTTAGCGGGAGCCACAATGAGCAGTTCTTC CASSFSGSHNEQFF
NA TRBJ1-6 NA TRBV7-9 13 TGTGCCAGCAGCTCTGACATTGGATCACCCCTCCACTTT CASSSDIGSPLHF
NA TRBJ1-5 NA TRBV20-1 13 TGCAGTGCTAGAAGCCATAGCAATCAGCCCCAGCATTTT CSARSHSNQPQHF
NA TRBJ1-1 NA TRBV18 17 TGTGCCAGCTCACGACTGCTCTGGACATCCAGGAACACTGAAGCTTTCTTT CASSRLLWTSRNTEAFF
NA TRBJ2-1 NA TRBV5-4 14 TGTGCCAGCAGCCGCGGGACCGCGGGCAATGAGCAGTTCTTC CASSRGTAGNEQFF
NA TRBJ2-3 few TRBV20-1 13 TGCAGTGCTAGAGGGGACCTCGGGGGTACGCAGTATTTT CSARGDLGGTQYF
NA TRBJ1-5 few TRBV7-3 13 TGTGCCAGCAGCTTAACGATGGATCAGCCCCAGCATTTT CASSLTMDQPQHF
TRBD2 TRBJ2-1 NA TRBV20-1 16 TGCAGTGCTAGTAATTGGGCGGGAGTCTCCTACAATGAGCAGTTCTTC CSASNWAGVSYNEQFF
NA TRBJ2-3 few TRBV4-3 16 TGCGCCAGCAGCCAGGGGGGGGCCAGGGCTGGAGATACGCAGTATTTT CASSQGGARAGDTQYF
TRBD1 TRBJ2-4 few TRBV6-2/TRBV6-3 14 TGTGCCAGCGTCCGCGGACAGGGCAGGGACATTCAGTACTTC CASVRGQGRDIQYF
NA TRBJ2-2 NA TRBV5-1 16 TGCGCCAGCAGCTTGGTAGAGACGACGAACACCGGGGAGCTGTTTTTT CASSLVETTNTGELFF
TRBD2 TRBJ2-1 NA TRBV5-8 14 TGTGCCAGCGCTGGCGGGGGGAGGGAGAATGAGCAGTTCTTC CASAGGGRENEQFF
NA TRBJ1-1 many TRBV20-1 13 TGCAGTGCCCCACGGCCCTTTATCTCTGAAGCTTTCTTT CSAPRPFISEAFF
NA TRBJ1-2 few TRBV5-1 13 TGCGCCAGCGCACCGACGGACGTCTATGGCTACACCTTC CASAPTDVYGYTF